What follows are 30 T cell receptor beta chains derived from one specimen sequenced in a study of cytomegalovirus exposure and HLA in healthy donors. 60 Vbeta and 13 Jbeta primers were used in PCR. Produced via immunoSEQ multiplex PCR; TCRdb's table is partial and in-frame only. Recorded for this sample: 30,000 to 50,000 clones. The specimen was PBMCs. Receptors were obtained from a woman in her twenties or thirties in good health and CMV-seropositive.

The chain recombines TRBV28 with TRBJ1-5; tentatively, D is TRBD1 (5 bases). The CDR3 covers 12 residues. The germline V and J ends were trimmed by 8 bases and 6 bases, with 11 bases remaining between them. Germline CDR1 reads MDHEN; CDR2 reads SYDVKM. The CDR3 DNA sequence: TGTGCCAGCGGGGCCTCTGGTCAGCCCCAGCATTTT. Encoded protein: CASGASGQPQHF.

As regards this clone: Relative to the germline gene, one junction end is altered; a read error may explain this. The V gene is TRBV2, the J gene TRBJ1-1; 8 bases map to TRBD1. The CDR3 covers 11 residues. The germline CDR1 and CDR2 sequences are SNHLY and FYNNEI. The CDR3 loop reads CGDRLNTEAFF. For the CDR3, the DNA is TGCGGGGACAGGTTGAACACTGAAGCTTTCTTT.

CDR3 sequence: CSLRDRGGYTF. CDR3 in DNA: TGCAGCCTTCGGGACAGGGGCGGCTACACCTTC. This chain joins TRBV29-1 and TRBJ1-2; TRBD1 matches at 10 bases. Looked up from germline, CDR1 is SQVTM and CDR2 is ANQGSEA. The CDR3 runs 11 residues. V lost 8 bases and J lost 8; bases outside the gene matches: 5.

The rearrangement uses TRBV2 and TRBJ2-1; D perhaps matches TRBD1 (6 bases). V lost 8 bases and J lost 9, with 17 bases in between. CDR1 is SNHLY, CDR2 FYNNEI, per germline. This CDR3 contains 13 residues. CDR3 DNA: TGTGCCAGCTGTCGGGACACGCTGGGTGAGCAGTTCTTC. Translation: CASCRDTLGEQFF.

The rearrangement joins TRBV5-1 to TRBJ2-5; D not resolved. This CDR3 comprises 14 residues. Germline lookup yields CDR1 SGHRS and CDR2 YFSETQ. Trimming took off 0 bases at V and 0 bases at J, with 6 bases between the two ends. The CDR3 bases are TGCGCCAGCAGCTTGGTGTCAAACCAAGAGACCCAGTACTTC. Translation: CASSLVSNQETQYF.

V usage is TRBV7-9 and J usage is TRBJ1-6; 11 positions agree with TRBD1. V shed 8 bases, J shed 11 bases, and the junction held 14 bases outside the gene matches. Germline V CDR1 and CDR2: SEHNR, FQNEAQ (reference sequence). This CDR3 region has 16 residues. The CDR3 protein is CASCPVRTGGWTPLHF. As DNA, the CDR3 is TGTGCCAGCTGCCCCGTGCGGACAGGGGGCTGGACACCCCTCCACTTT.

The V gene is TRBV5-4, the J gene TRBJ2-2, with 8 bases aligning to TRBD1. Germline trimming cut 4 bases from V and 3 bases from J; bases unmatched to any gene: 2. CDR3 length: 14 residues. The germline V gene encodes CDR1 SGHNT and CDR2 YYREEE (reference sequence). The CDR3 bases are TGTGCCAGCAGCGTGGGACAGGACACCGGGGAGCTGTTTTTT. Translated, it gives CASSVGQDTGELFF.

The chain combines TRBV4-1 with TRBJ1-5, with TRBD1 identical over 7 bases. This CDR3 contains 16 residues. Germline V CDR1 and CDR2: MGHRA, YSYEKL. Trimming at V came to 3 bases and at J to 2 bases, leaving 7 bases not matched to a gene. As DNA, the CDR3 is TGCGCCAGCAGCCACACAATCGACAGGGGCAATCAGCCCCAGCATTTT. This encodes CASSHTIDRGNQPQHF.

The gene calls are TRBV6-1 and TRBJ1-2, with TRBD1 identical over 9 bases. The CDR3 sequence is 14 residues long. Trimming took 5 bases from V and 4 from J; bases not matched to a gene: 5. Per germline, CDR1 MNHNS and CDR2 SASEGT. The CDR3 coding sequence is TGTGCCAGCAGTCGGACAGGGGAGGGCTATGGCTACACCTTC. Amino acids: CASSRTGEGYGYTF.

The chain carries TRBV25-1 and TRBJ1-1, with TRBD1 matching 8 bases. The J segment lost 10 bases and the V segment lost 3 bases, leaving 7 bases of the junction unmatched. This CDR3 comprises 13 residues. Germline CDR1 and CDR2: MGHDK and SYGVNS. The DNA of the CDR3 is TGTGCCAGCAGTGAGGCAGGGGGCTCGGGAGCTTTCTTT. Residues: CASSEAGGSGAFF.

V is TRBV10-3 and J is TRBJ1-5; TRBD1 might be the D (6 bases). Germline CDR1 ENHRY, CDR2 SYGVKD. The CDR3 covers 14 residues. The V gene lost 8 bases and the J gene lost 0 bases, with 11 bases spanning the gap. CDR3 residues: CAIAAGASNQPQHF. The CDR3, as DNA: TGTGCCATCGCGGCAGGGGCTAGCAATCAGCCCCAGCATTTT.

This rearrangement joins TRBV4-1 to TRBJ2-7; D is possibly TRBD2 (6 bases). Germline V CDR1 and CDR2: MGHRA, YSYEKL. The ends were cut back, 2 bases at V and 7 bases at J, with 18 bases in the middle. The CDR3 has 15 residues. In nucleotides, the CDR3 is TGCGCCAGCAGCCAACGCACTGACGAGGCGGGAGAGCAGTACTTC. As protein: CASSQRTDEAGEQYF.

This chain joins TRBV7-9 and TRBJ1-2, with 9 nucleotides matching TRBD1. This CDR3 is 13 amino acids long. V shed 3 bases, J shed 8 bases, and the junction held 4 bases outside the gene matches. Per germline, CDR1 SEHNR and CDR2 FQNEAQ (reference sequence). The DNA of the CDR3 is TGTGCCAGCAGCTTGGGACAGGGTGAGGGCTACACCTTC. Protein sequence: CASSLGQGEGYTF.

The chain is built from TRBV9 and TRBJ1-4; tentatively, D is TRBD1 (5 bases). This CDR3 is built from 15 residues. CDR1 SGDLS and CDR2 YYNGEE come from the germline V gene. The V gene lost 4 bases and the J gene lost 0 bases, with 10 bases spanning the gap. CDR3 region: CASSPQGATNEKLFF. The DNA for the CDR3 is TGTGCCAGCAGCCCCCAGGGTGCAACTAATGAAAAACTGTTTTTT.

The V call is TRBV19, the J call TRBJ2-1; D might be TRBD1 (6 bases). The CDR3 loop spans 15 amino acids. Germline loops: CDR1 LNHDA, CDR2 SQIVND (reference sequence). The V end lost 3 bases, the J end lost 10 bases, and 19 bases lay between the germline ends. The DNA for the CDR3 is TGTGCCAGTAGTATGTGGGGGCAGGGCCTCAGGGAGCAGTTCTTC. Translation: CASSMWGQGLREQFF. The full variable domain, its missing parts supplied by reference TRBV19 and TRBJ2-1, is DGGITQSPKYLFRKEGQNVTLSCEQNLNHDAMYWYRQDPGQGLRLIYYSQIVNDFQKGDIAEGYSVSREKKESFPLTVTSAQKNPTAFYLCASSMWGQGLREQFFGPGTRLTVL.

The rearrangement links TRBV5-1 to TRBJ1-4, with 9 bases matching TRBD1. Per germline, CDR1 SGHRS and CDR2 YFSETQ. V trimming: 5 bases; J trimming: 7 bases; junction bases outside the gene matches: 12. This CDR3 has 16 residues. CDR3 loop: CASRPRDRAGGEKLFF. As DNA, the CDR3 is TGCGCCAGCAGACCCCGGGACAGGGCAGGAGGTGAAAAACTGTTTTTT.

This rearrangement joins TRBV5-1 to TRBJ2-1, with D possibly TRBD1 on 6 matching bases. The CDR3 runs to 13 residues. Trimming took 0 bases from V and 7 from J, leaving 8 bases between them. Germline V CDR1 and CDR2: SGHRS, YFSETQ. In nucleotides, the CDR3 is TGCGCCAGCAGCTTGGACAGGGCTAATGAGCAGTTCTTC. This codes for CASSLDRANEQFF.

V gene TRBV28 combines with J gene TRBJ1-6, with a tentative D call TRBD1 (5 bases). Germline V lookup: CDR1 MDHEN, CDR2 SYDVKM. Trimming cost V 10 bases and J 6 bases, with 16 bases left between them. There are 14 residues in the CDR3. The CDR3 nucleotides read TGTGCCACAGACGGGGGTCCCCTTAATTCACCCCTCCACTTT. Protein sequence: CATDGGPLNSPLHF.

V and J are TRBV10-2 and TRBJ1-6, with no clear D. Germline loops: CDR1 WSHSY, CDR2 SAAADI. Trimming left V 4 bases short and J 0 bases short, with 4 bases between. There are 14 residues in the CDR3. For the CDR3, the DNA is TGCGCCAGCAGTGCGTACTCCTATAATTCACCCCTCCACTTT. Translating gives CASSAYSYNSPLHF.

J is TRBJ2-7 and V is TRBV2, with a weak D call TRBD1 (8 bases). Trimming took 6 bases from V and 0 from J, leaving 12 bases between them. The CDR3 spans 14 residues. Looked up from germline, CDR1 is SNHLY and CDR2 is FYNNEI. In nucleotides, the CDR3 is TGTGCCAGCAGGGGGGGGACAGGCTCCTACGAGCAGTACTTC. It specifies CASRGGTGSYEQYF.

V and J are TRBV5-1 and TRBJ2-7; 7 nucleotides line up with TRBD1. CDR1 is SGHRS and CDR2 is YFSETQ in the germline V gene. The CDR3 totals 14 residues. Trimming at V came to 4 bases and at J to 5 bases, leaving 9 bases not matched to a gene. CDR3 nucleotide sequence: TGCGCCAGCAGCATGACAGGGTCCGCGGACGAGCAGTACTTC. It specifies CASSMTGSADEQYF.

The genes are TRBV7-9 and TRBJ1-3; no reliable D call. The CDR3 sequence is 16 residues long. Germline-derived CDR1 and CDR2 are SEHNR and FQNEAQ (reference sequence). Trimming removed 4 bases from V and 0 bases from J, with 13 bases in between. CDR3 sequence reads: CASSSTGSISGNTIYF. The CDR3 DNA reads TGTGCCAGCAGCTCGACGGGGAGCATCTCTGGAAACACCATATATTTT.

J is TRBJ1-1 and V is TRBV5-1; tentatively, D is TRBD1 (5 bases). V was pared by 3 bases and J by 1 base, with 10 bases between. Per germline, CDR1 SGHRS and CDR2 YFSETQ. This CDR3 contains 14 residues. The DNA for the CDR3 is TGCGCCAGCAGCTGGAGGGGCCAGAACACTGAAGCTTTCTTT. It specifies CASSWRGQNTEAFF.

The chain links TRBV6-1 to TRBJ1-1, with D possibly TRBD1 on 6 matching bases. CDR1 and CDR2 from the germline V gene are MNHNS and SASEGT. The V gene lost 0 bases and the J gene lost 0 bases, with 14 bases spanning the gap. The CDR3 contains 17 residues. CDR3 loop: CASSEASRGEMNTEAFF. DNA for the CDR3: TGTGCCAGCAGTGAAGCAAGCAGGGGCGAGATGAACACTGAAGCTTTCTTT.

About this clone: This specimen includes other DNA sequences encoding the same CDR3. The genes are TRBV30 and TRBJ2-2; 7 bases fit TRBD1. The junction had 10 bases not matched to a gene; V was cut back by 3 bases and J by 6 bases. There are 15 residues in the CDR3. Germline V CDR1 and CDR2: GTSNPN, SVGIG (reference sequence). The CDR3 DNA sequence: TGTGCCTGGAGCGCCCTAGACAGGGAATCCGGGGAGCTGTTTTTT. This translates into CAWSALDRESGELFF.

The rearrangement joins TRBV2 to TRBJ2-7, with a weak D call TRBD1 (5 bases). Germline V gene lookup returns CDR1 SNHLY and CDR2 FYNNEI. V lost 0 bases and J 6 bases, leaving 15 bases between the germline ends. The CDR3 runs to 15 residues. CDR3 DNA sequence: TGTGCCAGCAGTGAAGCGCTGTTATCAGGGATCGAGCAGTACTTC. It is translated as CASSEALLSGIEQYF.

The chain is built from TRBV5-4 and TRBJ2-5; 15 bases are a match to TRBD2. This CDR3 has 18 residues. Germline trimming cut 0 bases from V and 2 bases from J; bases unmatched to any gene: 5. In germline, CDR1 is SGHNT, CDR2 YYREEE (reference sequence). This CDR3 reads CASSLGTSGGAGQETQYF. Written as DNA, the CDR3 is TGTGCCAGCAGCTTGGGGACTAGCGGGGGGGCCGGGCAAGAGACCCAGTACTTC.

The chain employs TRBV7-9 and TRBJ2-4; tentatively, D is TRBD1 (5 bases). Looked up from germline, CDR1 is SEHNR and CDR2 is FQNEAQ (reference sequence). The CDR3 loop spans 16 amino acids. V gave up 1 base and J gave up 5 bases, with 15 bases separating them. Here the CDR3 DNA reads TGTGCCAGCAGCTTAGTTGGCGTAGGGGCGCAAAACATTCAGTACTTC. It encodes CASSLVGVGAQNIQYF.

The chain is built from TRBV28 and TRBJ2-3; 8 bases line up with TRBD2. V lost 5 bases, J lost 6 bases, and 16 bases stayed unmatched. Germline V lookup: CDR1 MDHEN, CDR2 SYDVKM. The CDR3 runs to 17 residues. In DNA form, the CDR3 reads TGTGCCAGCAGTACCCCCCTTAAGCGGGGGATGAGTGATACGCAGTATTTT. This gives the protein CASSTPLKRGMSDTQYF.

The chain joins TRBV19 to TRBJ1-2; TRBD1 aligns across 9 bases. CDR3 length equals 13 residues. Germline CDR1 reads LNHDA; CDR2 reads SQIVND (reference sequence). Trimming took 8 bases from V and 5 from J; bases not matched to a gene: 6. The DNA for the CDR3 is TGTGCCAGTGCGGGACAGGGTTTATATGGCTACACCTTC. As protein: CASAGQGLYGYTF.